This entry is about one T cell receptor beta chain. Its antigen is unknown. The sample is drawn from a study of a mutant IDH1 vaccine in newly diagnosed glioma. Germline CDR1 is SGHRS and CDR2 is YFSETQ. V was shortened by 4 bases and J by 4 bases, with 18 bases between the two germline ends. CDR3 size: 17 residues. The time point here: week 47, end of study. Alongside topical imiquimod, each dose of vaccine comprised 300 ug of mutant IDH1 20-mer peptide. Method: immunoSEQ multiplex PCR; TCRdb's copy keeps in-frame clones and lacks some. The table includes approximately 84,000 clones, approximately 78% detected once.

The rearrangement links TRBV5-1 to TRBJ2-6; no clear D. Sequencing was performed on PBMCs, taken from a glioma patient whose treatment included an IDH1 peptide vaccine. This sequence originates from a middle-aged man with glioma. Here the CDR3 reads CASSIPTGLAGANVLTF. The CDR3 DNA reads TGCGCCAGCAGCATCCCGACGGGTCTCGCGGGGGCCAACGTCCTGACTTTC.